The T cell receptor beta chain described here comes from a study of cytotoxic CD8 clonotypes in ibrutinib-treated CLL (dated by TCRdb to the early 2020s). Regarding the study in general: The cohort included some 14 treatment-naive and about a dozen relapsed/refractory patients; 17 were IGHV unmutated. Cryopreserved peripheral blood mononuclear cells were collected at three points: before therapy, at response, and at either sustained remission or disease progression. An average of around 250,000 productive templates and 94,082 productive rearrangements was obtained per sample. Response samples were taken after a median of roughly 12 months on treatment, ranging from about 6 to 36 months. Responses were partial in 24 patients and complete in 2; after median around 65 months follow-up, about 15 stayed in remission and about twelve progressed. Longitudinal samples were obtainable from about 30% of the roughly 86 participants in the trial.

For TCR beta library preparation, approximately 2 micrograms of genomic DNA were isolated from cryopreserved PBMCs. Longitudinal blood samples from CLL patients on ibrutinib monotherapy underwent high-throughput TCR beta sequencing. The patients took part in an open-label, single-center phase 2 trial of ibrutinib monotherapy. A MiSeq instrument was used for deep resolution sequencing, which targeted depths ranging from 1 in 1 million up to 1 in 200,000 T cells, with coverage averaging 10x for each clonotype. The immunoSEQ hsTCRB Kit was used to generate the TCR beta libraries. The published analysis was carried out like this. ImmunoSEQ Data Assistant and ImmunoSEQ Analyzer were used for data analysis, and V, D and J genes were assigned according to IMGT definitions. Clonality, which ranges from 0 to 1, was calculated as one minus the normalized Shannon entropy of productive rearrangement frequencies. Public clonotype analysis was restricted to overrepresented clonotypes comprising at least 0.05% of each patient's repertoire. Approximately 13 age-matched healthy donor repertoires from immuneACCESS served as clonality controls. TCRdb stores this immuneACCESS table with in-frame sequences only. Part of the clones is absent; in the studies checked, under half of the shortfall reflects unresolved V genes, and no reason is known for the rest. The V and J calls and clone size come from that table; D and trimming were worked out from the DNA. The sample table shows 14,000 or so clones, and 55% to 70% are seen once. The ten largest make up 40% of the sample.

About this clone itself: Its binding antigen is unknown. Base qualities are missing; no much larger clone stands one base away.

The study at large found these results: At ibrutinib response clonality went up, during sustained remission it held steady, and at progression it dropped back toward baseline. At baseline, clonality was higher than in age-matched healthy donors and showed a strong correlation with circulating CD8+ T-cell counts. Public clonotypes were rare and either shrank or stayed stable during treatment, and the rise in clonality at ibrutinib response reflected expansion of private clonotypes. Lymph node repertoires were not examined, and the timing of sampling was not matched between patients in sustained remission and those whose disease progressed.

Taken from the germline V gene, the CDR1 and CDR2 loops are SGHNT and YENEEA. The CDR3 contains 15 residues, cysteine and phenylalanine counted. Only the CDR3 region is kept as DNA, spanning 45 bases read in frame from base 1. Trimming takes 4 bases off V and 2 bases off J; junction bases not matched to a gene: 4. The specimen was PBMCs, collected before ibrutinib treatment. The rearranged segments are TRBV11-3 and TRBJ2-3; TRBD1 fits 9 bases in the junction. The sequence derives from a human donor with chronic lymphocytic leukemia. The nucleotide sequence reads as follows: TGTGCCAGCAGCTCCAGGACAGGGGACACAGATACGCAGTATTTT. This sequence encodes CASSSRTGDTDTQYF.